This TCR beta chain was retrieved from a study of T cells in Graves' hyperthyroidism and ophthalmopathy (dated by TCRdb to between 2017 and 2020). Broadly, across the study: Peripheral blood samples were taken at the time of initial diagnosis, prior to any treatment. TCR V-J signatures able to tell the groups apart were searched for in a discovery cohort of approximately 95 patients, of whom about 40 had Graves' ophthalmopathy and roughly 57 had stable Graves' hyperthyroidism. Whether ophthalmopathy could be predicted prospectively was tested in an independent validation cohort made up of 18 to 20 hyperthyroidism patients plus 17 patients who later progressed to ophthalmopathy. The 95 to 100 discovery patients were divided at random into training and test sets in a 7:3 ratio. Thyroid tissue and blood T-cell repertoires from six or seven Graves' hyperthyroidism patients were also compared in the study. Following sampling, methimazole starting at 30 mg daily was given to hyperthyroidism patients, and high-dose intravenous methylprednisolone was given to ophthalmopathy patients. The paper describes TCR Vbeta CDR3 sequencing of about 140 peripheral blood samples, made up of fewer than 50 ophthalmopathy patients, 70 to 75 hyperthyroidism patients and 17 progressor patients.

This clonotype has at least ten counts. It lacks a known antigen. No much larger clonotype is one base removed from it; base qualities were not supplied. Study-wide findings and limitations: Sample size was not statistically predetermined, and investigators were not blinded to group allocation. In validation, the model predicted progression to ophthalmopathy a median of roughly six months before onset, with roughly 70% sensitivity and about 72% specificity. Most expanded thyroid clonotypes (frequency above 0.001) were also detected in blood, suggesting blood repertoires may reflect thyroid immune responses. In cross-validation, a model built on a 13 V-J signature told ophthalmopathy apart from stable hyperthyroidism with 87.88% sensitivity and 81% to 82% specificity, and in testing the same model reached 80%/75%.

The TCR beta CDR3 regions were amplified from RNA transcripts. For the first round of RT-PCR on the TCR CDR3, the HTBI primer set was used together with the Qiagen OneStep RT-PCR kit. Libraries were constructed in a second round of multiplex PCR, after which size selection and purification were carried out. Paired-end sequencing of the libraries was performed with 100 bp reads on an Illumina HiSeq2000. Turning to the authors' computational methods: Raw data were processed with SOAPnuke, discarding reads with adapters, uncalled bases, mean Phred below 15, or no exact constant-primer or identifier match. High-quality paired reads were merged using COPE v1.2.5, and each unique nucleotide sequence was defined as a clonotype. MiTCR v1.1 was used to align the clonotypes against IMGT TRBV, TRBD and TRBJ reference segments. The analysis included only V-J combinations with a frequency above 0.0001, which together covered around 99% of the repertoires. The TCS score was defined as F50 (clonal expansion) divided by E x V (chaos), with BLOSUM62-based TCRdist calculated between CDR3 peptides within each V-J. Welch's t-statistics and random forest reduced 514 V-J features to under 15, which were used in a naive Bayes classifier (R e1071). TCRdb itself trimmed the public reads at Q25 with fastp, ran MiXCR and retained productive beta chains. Each record represents a unique CDR3 protein, reported with the most common genes and DNA among its rows. The V and J calls and clone size come from TCRdb's table, not from the authors' own analysis. This sample is represented by fewer than 700,000 distinct CDR3 sequences; 17% of them were singletons. The ten largest account for roughly a sixth of the sample.

The germline V gene supplies CDR1 SGHRS and CDR2 YFSETQ. Unmatched junction bases come to 7, with V trimmed by 8 bases and J by 1 base. There are 14 amino acids in the CDR3, from cysteine to phenylalanine inclusive. Solely the CDR3 DNA is kept, with 42 bases framed from the first base. Moderately to severely active disease, a Clinical Activity Score of at least 3, a NOSPECS grade of at least 4, and a duration under 3 months were present in ophthalmopathy patients. Patients with uncontrolled infections, other autoimmune diseases, pregnancy or lactation were excluded. Diagnoses were established on the basis of clinical symptoms, serum thyroxine and TRAb, thyroid ultrasound, and orbital computed tomography. PBMCs were separated from approximately 10 ml of fresh peripheral blood using Ficoll-Paque density gradient centrifugation. Trizol reagent was used to extract total RNA, and RNA quality was then checked on an Agilent 2100 Bioanalyzer.

The sample taken for sequencing was blood. This clonotype was obtained from a woman between 18 and 30 years old with Graves' ophthalmopathy. The chain is assembled from TRBV5-1 and TRBJ1-1; the central 8 bases match TRBD1. The CDR3 region: CASWQGAGNTEAFF. The DNA sequence is given as TGCGCCAGTTGGCAGGGGGCCGGGAACACTGAAGCTTTCTTT.